These 27 T cell receptor beta chains originate from one sample sequenced in a study of T cell changes during pregnancy in multiple sclerosis. Using immunoSEQ multiplex PCR, the repertoire was profiled, and TCRdb retains in-frame clones only, with some absent. The table includes over 50,000 clones, around 90% detected once. Material: peripheral blood, obtained in the first trimester of pregnancy. The receptor source for this set is a female donor with multiple sclerosis, enrolled in a pregnancy study.

This clone was seen a single time. The chain has TRBV5-6 and TRBJ2-7; D is perhaps TRBD2 (5 bases). Germline CDR1 and CDR2: SGHDT and YYEEEE. This CDR3 has 14 amino acids. The ends were cut back, 4 bases at V and 2 bases at J, with 13 bases in the middle. The CDR3 here is CASSGGPLAYEQYF. The CDR3 nucleotides are TGTGCCAGCAGCGGCGGGCCGCTAGCCTACGAGCAGTACTTC.

This clone was seen a few times. The V gene is TRBV28, the J gene TRBJ1-1; the match to TRBD1 covers 10 bases. This CDR3 comprises 11 residues. Germline CDR1 is MDHEN and CDR2 is SYDVKM. Germline trimming cut 6 bases from V and 11 bases from J; bases unmatched to any gene: 3. DNA of the CDR3: TGTGCCAGCAGGGGGACAGGGGCTGCTTTCTTT. It yields the protein CASRGTGAAFF.

V usage is TRBV6-1 and J usage is TRBJ2-7, with 8 bases identical to TRBD2. Germline lookup yields CDR1 MNHNS and CDR2 SASEGT. V gave up 2 bases and J gave up 0 bases; unmatched junction bases: 9. The CDR3 runs 17 residues. CDR3 amino acids: CASSEYGSGSPSYEQYF. CDR3 in DNA: TGTGCCAGCAGTGAATATGGGAGCGGGAGTCCCTCCTACGAGCAGTACTTC.

The chain combines TRBV2 with TRBJ1-2, with 7 bases matching TRBD1. In germline, CDR1 is SNHLY, CDR2 FYNNEI. This CDR3 is 13 amino acids long. Losses at the gene ends were 8 bases for V and 2 bases for J; bases not matched to a gene: 5. In DNA form, the CDR3 reads TGTGCCAGCGTTCCAGGGGGGAACTATGGCTACACCTTC. It encodes CASVPGGNYGYTF.

The chain carries TRBV28 and TRBJ2-6; D not certain. The ends were cut back, 6 bases at V and 0 bases at J, with 12 bases in the middle. The CDR3 totals 16 residues. Germline assignment: CDR1 MDHEN and CDR2 SYDVKM. This CDR3 reads CASRPHMFSGANVLTF. CDR3 coding DNA: TGTGCCAGCAGACCCCACATGTTCTCTGGGGCCAACGTCCTGACTTTC. The variable domain in full, completed from reference TRBV28 and TRBJ2-6, reads DVKVTQSSRYLVKRTGEKVFLECVQDMDHENMFWYRQDPGLGLRLIYFSYDVKMKEKGDIPEGYSVSREKKERFSLILESASTNQTSMYLCASRPHMFSGANVLTFGAGSRLTVL.

The chain uses TRBV9 and TRBJ2-1; 11 bases align to TRBD2. The V gene end was trimmed by 0 bases and the J gene end by 9 bases; junction bases not matched to a gene: 5. The CDR3 covers 15 residues. Germline CDR1 and CDR2: SGDLS and YYNGEE. In DNA form, the CDR3 reads TGTGCCAGCAGCGTAGGGCTAGCGGGAGGAGTTGAGCAGTTCTTC. Translated: CASSVGLAGGVEQFF. Complete variable domain (other parts from reference TRBV9 and TRBJ2-1): DSGVTQTPKHLITATGQRVTLRCSPRSGDLSVYWYQQSLDQGLQFLIQYYNGEERAKGNILERFSAQQFPDLHSELNLSSLELGDSALYFCASSVGLAGGVEQFFGPGTRLTVL.

The chain has TRBV5-4 and TRBJ2-1; 15 positions agree with TRBD2. Germline V lookup: CDR1 SGHNT, CDR2 YYREEE (reference sequence). CDR3 length: 17 amino acids. Trimming took 4 bases from V and 6 from J; bases not matched to a gene: 8. CDR3 nucleotide sequence: TGTGCCAGCAGCCCCGGGACTAGCGGGAGGATAAGCAATGAGCAGTTCTTC. Translated: CASSPGTSGRISNEQFF.

This clone has a handful of counts. The chain combines TRBV7-9 with TRBJ2-1; no firm D call. The V gene's germline CDR1 is SEHNR and CDR2 FQNEAQ (reference sequence). The CDR3 has 14 residues. V gave up 3 bases and J gave up 0 bases, with 6 bases separating them. In nucleotides, the CDR3 is TGTGCCAGCAGCTTCTTCAGCTCCTACAATGAGCAGTTCTTC. Amino acid sequence: CASSFFSSYNEQFF.

The chain combines TRBV27 with TRBJ1-2; TRBD1 is a possible D gene (5 bases). CDR1 and CDR2 from the germline V gene are MNHEY and SMNVEV (reference sequence). V lost 5 bases and J 1 base, leaving 14 bases between the germline ends. This CDR3 has 15 residues. The CDR3 DNA follows: TGTGCCAGCAGTCCCTCCGGGGGGGGTAACTATGGCTACACCTTC. It is translated as CASSPSGGGNYGYTF.

The chain employs TRBV5-1 and TRBJ1-2, with 8 positions matching TRBD1. The junction had 2 bases not matched to a gene; V was cut back by 4 bases and J by 3 bases. The V gene's germline CDR1 is SGHRS and CDR2 YFSETQ. CDR3 length: 13 amino acids. The CDR3 loop reads CASSLDRDYGYTF. In DNA, the CDR3 is TGCGCCAGCAGCCTGGACAGGGACTATGGCTACACCTTC.

This clone came up once. The rearrangement joins TRBV27 to TRBJ1-1, with TRBD1 as a possible D gene (5 bases). V dropped 4 bases and J dropped 2 bases, with 14 bases sitting between them. Germline CDR1 MNHEY, CDR2 SMNVEV (reference sequence). This CDR3 comprises 15 residues. CDR3 region: CASSSFDRGNTEAFF. The CDR3 nucleotides are TGTGCCAGCAGTTCTTTTGACAGAGGAAACACTGAAGCTTTCTTT.

The chain is built from TRBV29-1 and TRBJ1-6; D is uncertain. Trimming stripped 5 bases from V and 7 bases from J, with 12 bases between. CDR1 and CDR2 from the germline V gene are SQVTM and ANQGSEA. The CDR3 is made up of 13 amino acids. The chain's CDR3 is CSVREVPNSPLHF. CDR3 nucleotides: TGCAGCGTTAGGGAGGTTCCAAATTCACCCCTCCACTTT.

The chain employs TRBV19 and TRBJ2-3; 10 positions agree with TRBD2. Germline V gives CDR1 LNHDA, CDR2 SQIVND (reference sequence). V trimming: 4 bases; J trimming: 3 bases; junction bases outside the gene matches: 4. CDR3 length equals 15 residues. The CDR3 region is CASSRSSGSTDTQYF. The CDR3 DNA sequence: TGTGCCAGTAGTAGATCTAGCGGGAGTACAGATACGCAGTATTTT.

The chain uses TRBV19 and TRBJ2-5, with 9 bases aligning to TRBD2. Germline CDR1 reads LNHDA; CDR2 reads SQIVND (reference sequence). The CDR3 is 13 amino acids. After removal of 5 bases from V and 3 bases from J, the junction contained 1 base not matched to a gene. In DNA, the CDR3 is TGTGCCAGTAGTCGACTAGCGGAAGAGACCCAGTACTTC. It is translated as CASSRLAEETQYF.

V gene TRBV7-9 combines with J gene TRBJ2-7; possibly TRBD2 for D (5 bases). V dropped 1 base and J dropped 7 bases, with 14 bases sitting between them. CDR1 is SEHNR, CDR2 FQNEAQ, per germline (reference sequence). The CDR3 is made up of 14 amino acids. CDR3 in amino acids: CASSLVGRPTEQYF. The CDR3 nucleotides are TGTGCCAGCAGCTTAGTAGGGAGACCTACGGAGCAGTACTTC.

The chain carries TRBV7-9 and TRBJ2-1; 7 nucleotides line up with TRBD1. The germline V gene has CDR1 SEHNR and CDR2 FQNEAQ (reference sequence). The V segment lost 2 bases and the J segment 5 bases; nucleotides outside the gene matches: 3. CDR3 length: 14 residues. CDR3 in amino acids: CASSLLDRNNEQFF. The CDR3 DNA follows: TGTGCCAGCAGCTTACTGGACAGGAACAATGAGCAGTTCTTC.

The rearrangement links TRBV27 to TRBJ1-2; 7 nucleotides line up with TRBD1. CDR1 is MNHEY and CDR2 is SMNVEV in the germline V gene (reference sequence). The junction had 12 bases not matched to a gene; V was cut back by 7 bases and J by 7 bases. This CDR3 is 14 amino acids long. Here the CDR3 DNA reads TGTGCCAGCACCCTCCGAGGGGGCGCGGGTGGCTACACCTTC. It is translated as CASTLRGGAGGYTF.

The CDR3 DNA reads as TGTGCCAGCAGCTTACAGGGGGCAGTCGGGGAGCTGTTTTTT. This encodes CASSLQGAVGELFF. The V call is TRBV11-2, the J call TRBJ2-2; 8 positions match TRBD1. Looked up from germline, CDR1 is SGHAT and CDR2 is FQNNGV. The ends lost 2 bases at V and 7 bases at J; junction bases unmatched: 3. The CDR3 extends over 14 amino acids.

V usage is TRBV5-8 and J usage is TRBJ2-2; possibly TRBD2 for D (5 bases). This CDR3 is built from 14 residues. Trimming shortened V by 4 bases and J by 7 bases, and 14 bases separated the two germline ends. The V gene's germline CDR1 is SGHTS and CDR2 YDEGEE. This CDR3 is CASSQMREVGELFF. The CDR3 DNA is TGTGCCAGCAGCCAAATGAGGGAAGTCGGGGAGCTGTTTTTT.

This chain joins TRBV4-3 and TRBJ2-3, with 7 nucleotides matching TRBD2. This CDR3 has 16 amino acids. Germline V gives CDR1 LGHNA, CDR2 YSLEER. J gave up 4 bases and V 0 bases, and 7 bases lay outside the gene matches. The CDR3 reads CASSQERGSLSDTQYF. In DNA, the CDR3 is TGCGCCAGCAGCCAAGAACGCGGGAGTTTGTCAGATACGCAGTATTTT.

This sequence joins TRBV7-6 and TRBJ1-4; D may be TRBD1 (5 bases). The ends were cut back, 0 bases at V and 0 bases at J, with 17 bases in the middle. This CDR3 contains 19 residues. The germline V gene encodes CDR1 SGHVS and CDR2 FNYEAQ. In nucleotides, the CDR3 is TGTGCCAGCAGCTTAGCCCCCCTCACAGGTCCTGCAACTAATGAAAAACTGTTTTTT. This gives the protein CASSLAPLTGPATNEKLFF.

The chain has TRBV4-1 and TRBJ2-1; 8 nucleotides agree with TRBD2. Trimming took 6 bases from V and 8 from J; bases not matched to a gene: 15. From germline, CDR1 is MGHRA and CDR2 YSYEKL. The CDR3 is 16 amino acids. The CDR3 nucleotides read TGCGCCAGCAGATCCCCGGGGGGGGACAAGAAGTATGAGCAGTTCTTC. Translated: CASRSPGGDKKYEQFF.

This chain links TRBV30 with TRBJ1-1; D remains ambiguous. The CDR3 has 11 amino acids. Looked up from germline, CDR1 is GTSNPN and CDR2 is SVGIG (reference sequence). Trimming took off 4 bases at V and 2 bases at J, with 5 bases between the two ends. CDR3 DNA: TGTGCCTGGACAAAAAACACTGAAGCTTTCTTT. This gives the protein CAWTKNTEAFF.

The chain uses TRBV28 and TRBJ1-2; TRBD1 might be the D (6 bases). There are 13 residues in the CDR3. Germline CDR1 and CDR2: MDHEN and SYDVKM. V lost 5 bases to trimming and J lost 8 bases, with 15 bases between them. DNA of the CDR3: TGTGCCAGCAGTCCCGCAGGGGCAGGAGGCTACACCTTC. Protein product: CASSPAGAGGYTF.

The chain joins TRBV2 to TRBJ1-4; TRBD1 aligns across 7 bases. Trimming removed 9 bases from V and 5 bases from J; junction bases left unmatched: 6. Looked up from germline, CDR1 is SNHLY and CDR2 is FYNNEI. This CDR3 has 13 residues. The CDR3 loop reads CASRQGQNEKLFF. In DNA, the CDR3 is TGTGCCAGTAGACAGGGCCAAAATGAAAAACTGTTTTTT.

The chain employs TRBV19 and TRBJ2-1, with 13 positions matching TRBD2. After removal of 5 bases from V and 8 bases from J, the junction contained 6 bases not matched to a gene. The CDR3 runs to 15 residues. Per germline, CDR1 LNHDA and CDR2 SQIVND (reference sequence). The CDR3: CASSSRLAGGHEQFF. Here the CDR3 DNA reads TGTGCCAGTAGTTCGCGACTAGCGGGAGGCCATGAGCAGTTCTTC.

The rearrangement links TRBV4-2 to TRBJ1-1; D perhaps matches TRBD1 (5 bases). The germline gives CDR1 LGHNA, CDR2 YNFKEQ. V lost 1 base, J lost 4 bases, and 10 bases lay in between. This CDR3 is 14 amino acids long. CDR3 sequence (DNA): TGTGCCAGCAGCCAAGCAGTTCAGGGCACTGAAGCTTTCTTT. Protein sequence: CASSQAVQGTEAFF.